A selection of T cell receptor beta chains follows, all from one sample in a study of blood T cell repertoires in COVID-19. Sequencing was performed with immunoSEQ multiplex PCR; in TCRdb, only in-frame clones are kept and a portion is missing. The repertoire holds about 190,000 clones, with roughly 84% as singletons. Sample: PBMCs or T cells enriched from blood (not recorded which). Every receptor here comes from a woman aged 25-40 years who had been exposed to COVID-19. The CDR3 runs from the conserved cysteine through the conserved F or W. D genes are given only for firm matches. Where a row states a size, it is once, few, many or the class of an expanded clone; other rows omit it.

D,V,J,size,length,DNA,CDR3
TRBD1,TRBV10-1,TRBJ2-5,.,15,TGCGCCAGCAGTGCACGGACAGGGGATAGAGAGACCCAGTACTTC,CASSARTGDRETQYF
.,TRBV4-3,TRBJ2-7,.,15,TGCGCCAGCAGCCAAGATGTAGACAGCTCCTACGAGCAGTACTTC,CASSQDVDSSYEQYF
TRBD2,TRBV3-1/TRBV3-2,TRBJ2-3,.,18,TGTGCCAGCAGCCAAAACGCGGGGACGCGGGGGGCCCCAGATACGCAGTATTTT,CASSQNAGTRGAPDTQYF
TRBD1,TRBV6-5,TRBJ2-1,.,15,TGTGCCAGCAGTTACTTGGGACAGGGGGGGAATGAGCAGTTCTTC,CASSYLGQGGNEQFF
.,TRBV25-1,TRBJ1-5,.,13,TGTGCCAGCAGTGGACAGGACAATCAGCCCCAGCATTTT,CASSGQDNQPQHF
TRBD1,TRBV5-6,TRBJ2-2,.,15,TGTGCCAGCAGCCAAGGACAGGGAAGGACCGGGGAGCTGTTTTTT,CASSQGQGRTGELFF
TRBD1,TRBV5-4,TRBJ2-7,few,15,TGTGCCAGCAGCTTTGACAGGGGACAAACTTACGAGCAGTACTTC,CASSFDRGQTYEQYF
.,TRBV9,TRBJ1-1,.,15,TGTGCCAGCAGCGTAGTTGCAGATATGAACACTGAAGCTTTCTTT,CASSVVADMNTEAFF
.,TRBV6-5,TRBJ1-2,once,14,TGTGCCAGCAGTTCCCACACAGGGCCCCATGGCTACACCTTC,CASSSHTGPHGYTF
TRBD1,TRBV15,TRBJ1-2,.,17,TGTGCCACCAGCAGGGACGTTGGACAGGAGGGTATCTATGGCTACACCTTC,CATSRDVGQEGIYGYTF
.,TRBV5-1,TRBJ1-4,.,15,TGCGCCAGCGCGGATCAACATGCAACTAATGAAAAACTGTTTTTT,CASADQHATNEKLFF
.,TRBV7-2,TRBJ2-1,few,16,TGTGCCAGCAGCTTAGCTTACGGCGGGGTCTACAATGAGCAGTTCTTC,CASSLAYGGVYNEQFF
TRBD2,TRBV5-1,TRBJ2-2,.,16,TGCGCCAGCAGCTTAAAACTAGCGATTAGTTTCGGGGAGCTGTTTTTT,CASSLKLAISFGELFF
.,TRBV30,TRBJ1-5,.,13,TGTGCCTGGAGTGGACAGAACAATCAGCCCCAGCATTTT,CAWSGQNNQPQHF
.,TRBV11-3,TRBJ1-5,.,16,TGTGCCAGCAGCGCGGGCCTGGTTTGGAGTCTGGGGCCCCAGCATTTT,CASSAGLVWSLGPQHF
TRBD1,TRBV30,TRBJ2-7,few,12,TGTGCCTGGAGCAGGGGGCTCTACGAGCAGTACTTC,CAWSRGLYEQYF
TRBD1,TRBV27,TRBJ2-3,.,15,TGTGCCAGCAGTTTGGACAGGGGGCTTCGGGATACGCAGTATTTT,CASSLDRGLRDTQYF
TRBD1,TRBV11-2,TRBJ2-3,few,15,TGTGCCAGCAGCCACGACAGGGGCGGCACAGATACGCAGTATTTT,CASSHDRGGTDTQYF
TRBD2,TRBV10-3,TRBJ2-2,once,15,TGTGCCATCAGTGCGGCGGGGGGGAACACCGGGGAGCTGTTTTTT,CAISAAGGNTGELFF
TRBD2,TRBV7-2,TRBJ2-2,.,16,TGTGCCAGCAGCATACTAGCGGGGGTCCTCACCGGGGAGCTGTTTTTT,CASSILAGVLTGELFF
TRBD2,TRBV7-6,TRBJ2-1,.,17,TGTGCCAGCAGCCCATACGGGACTAGCGAGTCCTACAATGAGCAGTTCTTC,CASSPYGTSESYNEQFF
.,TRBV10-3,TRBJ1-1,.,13,TGTGCCATAAGGGGATTTAAGGACACTGAAGCTTTCTTT,CAIRGFKDTEAFF
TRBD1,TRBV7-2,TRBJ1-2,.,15,TGTGCCAGCAGGCAGGACAGGGAAAGCAACTATGGCTACACCTTC,CASRQDRESNYGYTF
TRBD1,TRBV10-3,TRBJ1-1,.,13,TGTGCCATCAGGCAGGGGGTCGAAACTGAAGCTTTCTTT,CAIRQGVETEAFF
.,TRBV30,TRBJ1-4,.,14,TGTGCCTGGACTTGGGGGCGAGGATATGAAAAACTGTTTTTT,CAWTWGRGYEKLFF
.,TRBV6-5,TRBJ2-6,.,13,TGTGCCAGCAGGGGCCTTGGGGCCAACGTCCTGACTTTC,CASRGLGANVLTF
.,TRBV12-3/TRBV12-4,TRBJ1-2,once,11,TGTGCCAGCAGTTTTCGGTTTGGCTACACCTTC,CASSFRFGYTF
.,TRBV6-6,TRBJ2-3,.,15,TGTGCCAGCAGTTACTCGGCGGGGTCCACAGATACGCAGTATTTT,CASSYSAGSTDTQYF
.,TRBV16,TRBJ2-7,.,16,TGTGCCAGCAGCATTCCCGACGGGGTGTCGGGTTACGAGCAGTACTTC,CASSIPDGVSGYEQYF
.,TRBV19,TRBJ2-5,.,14,TGTGCCAGTAGTAGCGGAGATTCCCAAGAGACCCAGTACTTC,CASSSGDSQETQYF
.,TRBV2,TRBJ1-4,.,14,TGTGCCAGCAGTGCACGGGGGGAGGGTGAAAAACTGTTTTTT,CASSARGEGEKLFF
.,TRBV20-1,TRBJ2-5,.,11,TGCAGTGCTTATATTCAAGAGACCCAGTACTTC,CSAYIQETQYF
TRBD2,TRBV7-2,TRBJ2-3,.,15,TGTGCCAGCAGCCCTAGCGGGGGGGCCGGGGATACGCAGTATTTT,CASSPSGGAGDTQYF
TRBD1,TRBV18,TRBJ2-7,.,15,TGTGCCAGCTCACAAGGGACAGGGGTGACGGAGGAGCAGTACTTC,CASSQGTGVTEEQYF
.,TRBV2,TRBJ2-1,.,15,TGTGCCAGCAGTGAGCCACCGGCAGGCTACAATGAGCAGTTCTTC,CASSEPPAGYNEQFF
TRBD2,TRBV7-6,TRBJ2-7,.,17,TGTGCCAGCAGCTTAGCACTAGCGGGGGGAGGCTACTACGAGCAGTACTTC,CASSLALAGGGYYEQYF
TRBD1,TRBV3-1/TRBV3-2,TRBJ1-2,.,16,TGTGCCAGCAGCCAGGGACAGGGGAAGGCCGGCTATGGCTACACCTTC,CASSQGQGKAGYGYTF
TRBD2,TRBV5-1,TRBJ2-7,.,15,TGCGCCAGCAGCTTGGTTGCGGGGGAACACTACGAGCAGTACTTC,CASSLVAGEHYEQYF
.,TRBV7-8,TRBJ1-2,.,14,TGTGCCAGCAGTTCACCCCAGGTTTCCTATGGCTACACCTTC,CASSSPQVSYGYTF
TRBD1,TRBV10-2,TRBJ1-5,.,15,TGCGCCAGCAGTGAGTCGACAGGGTATTATCAGCCCCAGCATTTT,CASSESTGYYQPQHF
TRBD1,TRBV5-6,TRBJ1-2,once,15,TGTGCCAGCAGCGTGGGACAGAAGACGGGTGGCGGCTACACCTTC,CASSVGQKTGGGYTF
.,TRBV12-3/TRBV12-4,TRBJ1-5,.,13,TGTGCCAGCAGTTATAAAGGGACTACAGCCCAGCATTTT,CASSYKGTTAQHF
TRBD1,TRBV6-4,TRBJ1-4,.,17,TGTGCCACCTCGAGACCGAACCCAGGGGGCGCAGGTGAAAAACTGTTTTTT,CATSRPNPGGAGEKLFF
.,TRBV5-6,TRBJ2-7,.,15,TGTGCCAGCAGCTTGGTAAGGCCCTTGACTAGGGAGCAGTACTTC,CASSLVRPLTREQYF
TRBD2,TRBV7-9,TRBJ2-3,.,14,TGTGCCAGCAGCTCGGAAGCGGGGGCAGATACGCAGTATTTT,CASSSEAGADTQYF
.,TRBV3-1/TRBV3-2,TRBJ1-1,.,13,TGTGCCAGCAGCCTCGGAGAGAACACTGAAGCTTTCTTT,CASSLGENTEAFF